The 28 T cell receptor beta chains in this list originate from one sample, sequenced in a study of identical twins. TCRdb passed the 5' RACE reads through MiXCR, listing each CDR3 protein once. The repertoire includes 700,000 or so distinct CDR3 sequences, 21% of them detected once, and around 4.4% sits in the top ten. The data were also submitted as part of a second study, on T cells expressing NK-cell markers.

The sample consisted of PBMCs. These receptors originate from a woman between 18 and 29 years old in good health.

The CDR3 DNA is TGTGCCAGCAGCTCAAGTTGGCTAGCGGGGGTCAATGAGCAGTTCTTC. Its translation: CASSSSWLAGVNEQFF. V usage is TRBV11-3 and J usage is TRBJ2-1, with 10 bases identical to TRBD2. Trimming at V came to 4 bases and at J to 6 bases, leaving 9 bases not matched to a gene. CDR1 and CDR2 (germline): SGHNT, YENEEA. CDR3 size: 16 residues.

The rearrangement joins TRBV11-1 to TRBJ2-1; TRBD1 agrees at 7 bases. Germline V gives CDR1 SGHAT, CDR2 FQDESV (reference sequence). The CDR3 spans 18 residues. The trim removed 6 bases at V and 8 bases at J, leaving 22 bases unmatched. The CDR3 DNA reads as TGTGCCAGCAGTCCCCCGATCCCAACCAACAGGGGAATAGATGAGCAGTTCTTC. Protein sequence: CASSPPIPTNRGIDEQFF. Supplemented by reference TRBV11-1 and TRBJ2-1, the full variable domain reads EAEVAQSPRYKITEKSQAVAFWCDPISGHATLYWYRQILGQGPELLVQFQDESVVDDSQLPKDRFSAERLKGVDSTLKIQPAELGDSAMYLCASSPPIPTNRGIDEQFFGPGTRLTVL.

The V gene is TRBV6-1, the J gene TRBJ2-7, with 11 nucleotides matching TRBD2. CDR3 length: 15 residues. Germline V gene sequence: CDR1 MNHNS, CDR2 SASEGT. Losses at the gene ends were 5 bases for V and 2 bases for J; bases not matched to a gene: 5. As DNA, the CDR3 is TGTGCCAGCAGTCGCGGACTAGCGGGTCCCTACGAGCAGTACTTC. As protein: CASSRGLAGPYEQYF.

The rearrangement joins TRBV2 to TRBJ2-2, with 9 bases fitting TRBD1. V lost 6 bases to trimming and J lost 5 bases; unmatched junction nucleotides: 4. This CDR3 contains 14 residues. Germline CDR1 and CDR2: SNHLY and FYNNEI. CDR3 amino acids: CASRDRGLTGELFF. CDR3 sequence (DNA): TGTGCCAGCAGGGACAGGGGCTTGACCGGGGAGCTGTTTTTT. Full variable domain (outside the CDR3, taken from reference TRBV2 and TRBJ2-2): EPEVTQTPSHQVTQMGQEVILRCVPISNHLYFYWYRQILGQKVEFLVSFYNNEISEKSEIFDDQFSVERPDGSNFTLKIRSTKLEDSAMYFCASRDRGLTGELFFGEGSRLTVL.

This clonotype has more than one count but fewer than ten. The chain is built from TRBV20-1 and TRBJ1-6; no firm D call. CDR3 length: 16 amino acids. Trimming removed 5 bases at V and 0 bases at J, with 14 bases between. In germline, CDR1 is DFQATT, CDR2 SNEGSKA (reference sequence). CDR3 DNA: TGCAGTGCTCCCAAGGACGGGAGCTCCTATAATTCACCCCTCCACTTT. Translated, it gives CSAPKDGSSYNSPLHF.

This clonotype was observed a few times. The J gene is TRBJ2-7, the V gene TRBV20-1, with 11 bases that match TRBD2. Germline-derived CDR1 and CDR2 are DFQATT and SNEGSKA (reference sequence). The V and J ends lost 1 base and 2 bases, in that order; junction bases with no gene match: 10. The CDR3 is 17 residues long. CDR3 DNA sequence: TGCAGTGCTAGAGCCGGTAGCGGGGGGGCGGGAACCTACGAGCAGTACTTC. Its protein is CSARAGSGGAGTYEQYF.

This clonotype has more than one count but fewer than ten. This sequence joins TRBV7-9 and TRBJ2-1; 7 nucleotides align to TRBD1. CDR1 is SEHNR, CDR2 FQNEAQ, per germline (reference sequence). CDR3 size: 11 residues. The trim removed 6 bases at V and 10 bases at J, leaving 3 bases unmatched. The CDR3 DNA follows: TGTGCCAGCAGACAGGACAGGGAGCAGTTCTTC. Translation gives CASRQDREQFF.

This chain joins TRBV6-5 and TRBJ1-1; D remains ambiguous. Germline loops: CDR1 MNHEY, CDR2 SVGAGI. Trimming left V 5 bases short and J 1 base short, with 11 bases between. This CDR3 comprises 14 residues. The CDR3 sequence: CASSHPGRNTEAFF. Here the CDR3 DNA reads TGTGCCAGCAGTCACCCTGGGCGGAACACTGAAGCTTTCTTT.

This sequence joins TRBV9 and TRBJ2-1, with 10 bases that match TRBD2. Germline V gives CDR1 SGDLS, CDR2 YYNGEE. The V gene end was trimmed by 4 bases and the J gene end by 9 bases; junction bases not matched to a gene: 13. The CDR3 is 16 amino acids. The CDR3 DNA reads TGTGCCAGCAGCCTGCGATCAGCGGGGGGGCCGGGTGAGCAGTTCTTC. It codes for CASSLRSAGGPGEQFF.

The sample holds a few counts of this clonotype. This chain uses TRBV12-3 or TRBV12-4 with TRBJ2-1; 13 bases are shared with TRBD2. V lost 4 bases, J lost 0 bases, and 6 bases stayed unmatched. The CDR3 runs 18 residues. This CDR3 is CASSSGTSGMGSYNEQFF. The CDR3 DNA reads as TGTGCCAGCAGTTCCGGGACTAGCGGGATGGGCTCCTACAATGAGCAGTTCTTC.

The chain combines TRBV11-2 with TRBJ2-2; TRBD2 aligns across 13 bases. The CDR3 runs 16 residues. With V trimmed by 4 bases and J by 5 bases, 4 bases remained unmatched. Per the germline V gene, CDR1 is SGHAT and CDR2 is FQNNGV. The CDR3, as DNA: TGTGCCAGCAGCTACCGGGGACTAGCGGGGACCGGGGAGCTGTTTTTT. Protein sequence: CASSYRGLAGTGELFF.

This clonotype was counted between two and nine times. This chain uses TRBV11-3 with TRBJ1-2; TRBD1 is a possible D gene (5 bases). The CDR3 has 14 residues. In germline, CDR1 is SGHNT, CDR2 YENEEA. V was pared by 3 bases and J by 8 bases, with 16 bases between. CDR3 amino acids: CASSFGAGIGGYTF. The CDR3 nucleotides are TGTGCCAGCAGCTTTGGAGCAGGGATAGGGGGCTACACCTTC.

V gene TRBV11-1 combines with J gene TRBJ1-1, with D possibly being TRBD1 (6 bases). V lost 4 bases, J lost 9 bases, and 9 bases lay in between. The CDR3 is made up of 11 amino acids. Germline CDR1 is SGHAT and CDR2 is FQDESV (reference sequence). The CDR3, as DNA: TGTGCCAGCAGCTCCGGACAGCAAGCTTTCTTT. Translating gives CASSSGQQAFF. Looking up the rest from reference TRBV11-1 and TRBJ1-1 gives the full variable domain: EAEVAQSPRYKITEKSQAVAFWCDPISGHATLYWYRQILGQGPELLVQFQDESVVDDSQLPKDRFSAERLKGVDSTLKIQPAELGDSAMYLCASSSGQQAFFGQGTRLTVV.

This clonotype was observed a few times. The CDR3 region is CASSRIWGGFSYNEQFF. In DNA, the CDR3 is TGCGCCAGCAGCCGAATTTGGGGGGGCTTCTCCTACAATGAGCAGTTCTTC. This rearrangement joins TRBV4-3 to TRBJ2-1; a possible D gene is TRBD2 (7 bases). The germline CDR1 and CDR2 sequences are LGHNA and YSLEER. Deletions cut 4 bases from V and 0 bases from J, with 16 bases between. The CDR3 is 17 amino acids.

V and J are TRBV6-1 and TRBJ1-2, with 9 bases fitting TRBD1. V trimming: 8 bases; J trimming: 4 bases; junction bases outside the gene matches: 14. Germline V lookup: CDR1 MNHNS, CDR2 SASEGT. The CDR3 is 16 amino acids. The CDR3, as DNA: TGTGCCAGCGGGGACCGGGACAGGGTAAAAACCTATGGCTACACCTTC. Protein product: CASGDRDRVKTYGYTF.

The rearrangement uses TRBV24-1 and TRBJ2-1; D perhaps matches TRBD1 (5 bases). This CDR3 is built from 13 residues. The V end lost 3 bases, the J end lost 10 bases, and 12 bases lay between the germline ends. The germline CDR1 and CDR2 sequences are KGHDR and SFDVKD. The CDR3 coding sequence is TGTGCCACCAGTGATGAACAGGTTCGAGAGCAGTTCTTC. It translates to CATSDEQVREQFF.

Many counts were recorded for this clonotype. The rearrangement links TRBV20-1 to TRBJ2-1, with 11 bases that match TRBD2. CDR3 size: 15 residues. V shed 5 bases and J 4 bases; nucleotides not matched to a gene: 7. Germline V gene sequence: CDR1 DFQATT, CDR2 SNEGSKA (reference sequence). The CDR3 sequence: CSALETSGIYNEQFF. Here the CDR3 DNA reads TGCAGTGCTCTAGAGACTAGCGGGATTTACAATGAGCAGTTCTTC.

This rearrangement joins TRBV12-3 or TRBV12-4 to TRBJ2-1, with 8 bases matching TRBD2. V lost 6 bases to trimming and J lost 6 bases; unmatched junction nucleotides: 10. CDR3 length: 15 amino acids. Here the CDR3 DNA reads TGTGCCAGCAGCCTTTGGAAAGGACTAGCCAATGAGCAGTTCTTC. Amino acids: CASSLWKGLANEQFF.

The chain's CDR3 is CASSESGRGNQPQHF. The CDR3 DNA reads as TGTGCCAGCAGTGAGAGCGGGCGCGGCAATCAGCCCCAGCATTTT. The V and J genes are TRBV2 and TRBJ1-5; D is unclear. CDR1 is SNHLY and CDR2 is FYNNEI in the germline V gene. V was cut by 3 bases and J by 2 bases, with 11 bases left in between. The CDR3 has 15 residues.

This clonotype has only a few counts. This chain uses TRBV5-5 with TRBJ1-6; no clear D gene. Trimming pared 3 bases from V and 8 bases from J, leaving 15 bases between. Germline CDR1 is SGHKS and CDR2 is YYEKEE (reference sequence). The CDR3 consists of 15 residues. In DNA, the CDR3 is TGTGCCAGCAGCTACGGCCAGGTGGTATATTCACCCCTCCACTTT. This codes for CASSYGQVVYSPLHF.

This clonotype was picked up a small number of times. CDR3 nucleotides: TGCAGTGCTAGAGTTCGAGCGGGGTCAGATACGCAGTATTTT. Protein sequence: CSARVRAGSDTQYF. The chain uses TRBV20-1 and TRBJ2-3; 7 nucleotides line up with TRBD2. J was trimmed by 4 bases and V by 1 base; bases with no gene match: 5. Germline V gives CDR1 DFQATT, CDR2 SNEGSKA (reference sequence). The CDR3 length is 14 residues.

This clonotype was recorded many times. The V and J genes are TRBV29-1 and TRBJ1-6; D call uncertain. The CDR3 covers 13 residues. Germline V gene sequence: CDR1 SQVTM, CDR2 ANQGSEA. V lost 6 bases and J 10 bases, leaving 16 bases between the germline ends. The DNA for the CDR3 is TGCAGCGTCCTGACCGTGGTGGGATCACCCCTCCACTTT. Its translation: CSVLTVVGSPLHF.

The chain joins TRBV25-1 to TRBJ2-3; D perhaps matches TRBD2 (5 bases). Trimming removed 5 bases at V and 4 bases at J, with 16 bases between. This CDR3 has 15 amino acids. Germline CDR1 MGHDK, CDR2 SYGVNS. The CDR3 region is CASSPGGRFADTQYF. CDR3 coding DNA: TGTGCCAGCAGTCCAGGAGGCCGCTTCGCAGATACGCAGTATTTT.

Many counts were recorded for this clonotype. This sequence joins TRBV5-1 and TRBJ2-2, with no clear D. Trimming left V 0 bases short and J 5 bases short, with 8 bases between. CDR1 is SGHRS and CDR2 is YFSETQ in the germline V gene. The CDR3 length is 14 residues. CDR3 residues: CASSLASRTGELFF. The DNA of the CDR3 is TGCGCCAGCAGCTTGGCCTCCCGGACCGGGGAGCTGTTTTTT.

The chain carries TRBV12-3 or TRBV12-4 and TRBJ2-3; 7 bases fit TRBD1. V was pared by 2 bases and J by 15 bases, with 11 bases of the junction left unmatched. CDR3 length: 13 amino acids. This CDR3 is CASSLQQGSRTYF. CDR3 in DNA: TGTGCCAGCAGTTTACAACAGGGGAGTCGGACTTATTTT.

This clonotype was counted only a few times. The J gene is TRBJ2-3, the V gene TRBV20-1; the match to TRBD2 covers 8 bases. This CDR3 comprises 15 residues. Germline lookup yields CDR1 DFQATT and CDR2 SNEGSKA (reference sequence). Losses at the gene ends were 3 bases for V and 0 bases for J; bases not matched to a gene: 5. As DNA, the CDR3 is TGCAGTGCTAGCGGGAGGGGGTCTAGCACAGATACGCAGTATTTT. This gives the protein CSASGRGSSTDTQYF.

This chain joins TRBV12-3 or TRBV12-4 and TRBJ2-7, with a possible D match to TRBD1 (6 bases). CDR3 length: 13 residues. V was clipped by 2 bases and J by 7 bases, with 12 bases between them. Here the CDR3 DNA reads TGTGCCAGCAGTTTAAGGAGGCAGGGGGAGCAGTACTTC. This gives the protein CASSLRRQGEQYF.

This clonotype was counted at least ten times. The rearrangement joins TRBV20-1 to TRBJ2-3, with D hard to call. The CDR3 consists of 14 residues. Trimming took 5 bases from V and 2 from J, leaving 14 bases between them. In germline, CDR1 is DFQATT, CDR2 SNEGSKA (reference sequence). This CDR3 reads CSARKDGLTDTQYF. The CDR3 coding sequence is TGCAGTGCTCGGAAGGATGGGCTCACAGATACGCAGTATTTT.